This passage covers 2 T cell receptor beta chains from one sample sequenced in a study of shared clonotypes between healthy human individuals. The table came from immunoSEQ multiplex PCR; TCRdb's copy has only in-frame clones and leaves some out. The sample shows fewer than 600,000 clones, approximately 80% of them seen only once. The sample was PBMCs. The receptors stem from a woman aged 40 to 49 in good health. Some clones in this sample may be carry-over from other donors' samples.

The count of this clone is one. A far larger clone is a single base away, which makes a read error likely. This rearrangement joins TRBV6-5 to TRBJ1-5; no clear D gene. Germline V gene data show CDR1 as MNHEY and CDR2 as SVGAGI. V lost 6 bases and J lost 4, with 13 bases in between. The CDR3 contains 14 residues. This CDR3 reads CASRRIAYNQPQHF. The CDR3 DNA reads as TGTGCCAGCAGGAGGATCGCGTATAATCAGCCCCAGCATTTT.

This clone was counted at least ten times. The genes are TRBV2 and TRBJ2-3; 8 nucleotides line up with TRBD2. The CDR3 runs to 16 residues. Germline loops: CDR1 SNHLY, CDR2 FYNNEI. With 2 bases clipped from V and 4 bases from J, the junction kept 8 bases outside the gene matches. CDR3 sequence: CASSESPTGLADTQYF. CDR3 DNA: TGTGCCAGCAGTGAATCGCCTACGGGACTAGCAGATACGCAGTATTTT.